These T cell receptor beta chains were read from a single sample in a study of synovial regulatory T cells in juvenile arthritis. Here immunoSEQ multiplex PCR was the method, and the copy in TCRdb shows in-frame clones only, minus some. The record lists more than 2,000 clones, of which the ten most abundant hold roughly 13%. Specimen: Treg cells from the synovium. The receptor set was obtained from a donor between 2 and 29 years old with juvenile idiopathic arthritis. Both conserved end residues are part of each CDR3. Rows may omit the clone size; those that give it use once, few, many or a size class.

V,size,J,CDR3
TRBV5-1,medium-sized,TRBJ1-4,CASSFMGNKVNEKLFF
TRBV28,-,TRBJ1-5,CASSLYPRGNQPQHF
TRBV30,-,TRBJ1-1,CAWSRDRVMNTEAFF
TRBV6-5,medium-sized,TRBJ1-4,CASSYRPTGLQLFF
TRBV10-3,medium-sized,TRBJ2-5,CAISESGVGQETQYF
TRBV5-1,medium-sized,TRBJ1-4,CASSWQRGRNEKLFF
TRBV6-5,-,TRBJ2-2,CASSYSPGNTGELFF
TRBV6-6,medium-sized,TRBJ2-7,CASSPQKTGGLYEQYF
TRBV9,medium-sized,TRBJ1-6,CASSVLQANSPLHF
TRBV9,-,TRBJ2-3,CASSGANTQYF
TRBV5-6,medium-sized,TRBJ1-1,CASSLGSWNTEAFF
TRBV13,medium-sized,TRBJ1-3,CASSFTPGGSGNTIYF
TRBV27,-,TRBJ2-1,CASAPLGSGRDNEQFF
TRBV25-1,-,TRBJ1-6,CASSDSSLGQLNSPLLF
TRBV11-2,medium-sized,TRBJ2-1,CASSRGPLEDEQFF